These T cell receptor beta chains were read from a single sample in a study of blood T cell repertoires in COVID-19. Assay used: immunoSEQ multiplex PCR; TCRdb lists only in-frame clones, some missing. The data contain about 150,000 clones, 84% of them singletons. What was sequenced was peripheral blood. These receptors were obtained from a man between 65 and 85 years old with active or convalescent COVID-19. The CDR3 runs from the conserved cysteine through the conserved F or W. A D gene is named only where the DNA matches it firmly. A clone size is listed for some rows: how often the clone was seen (once, few, many), or a class if it is expanded.

16	TRBJ2-3	TRBD2	NA	TRBV3-1/TRBV3-2	CASSHSGLAGSDTQYF	TGTGCCAGCAGCCATTCGGGACTAGCGGGATCAGATACGCAGTATTTT
14	TRBJ2-7	NA	NA	TRBV6-5	CASSYFSGTKEQYF	TGTGCCAGCAGTTACTTTAGCGGTACTAAGGAGCAGTACTTC
15	TRBJ2-1	NA	NA	TRBV29-1	CSVGSGPDSYNEQFF	TGCAGCGTCGGTAGCGGACCTGACTCCTACAATGAGCAGTTCTTC
15	TRBJ1-3	NA	NA	TRBV6-5	CASSYSGTSGNTIYF	TGTGCCAGCAGTTATTCGGGTACCTCTGGAAACACCATATATTTT
15	TRBJ2-2	NA	many	TRBV6-2/TRBV6-3	CASSKSPLNTGELFF	TGTGCCAGCAGTAAGAGTCCTCTGAACACCGGGGAGCTGTTTTTT
16	TRBJ2-2	TRBD2	NA	TRBV7-3	CASSLNSGELTGELFF	TGTGCCAGCAGCTTAAATAGCGGGGAACTCACCGGGGAGCTGTTTTTT
14	TRBJ1-5	NA	NA	TRBV4-2	CASSQGAGFQPQHF	TGTGCCAGCAGCCAAGGAGCGGGTTTTCAGCCCCAGCATTTT
14	TRBJ1-1	NA	NA	TRBV29-1	CSVGAGAWDTEAFF	TGCAGCGTTGGAGCGGGGGCGTGGGATACTGAAGCTTTCTTT
15	TRBJ1-1	NA	NA	TRBV5-1	CASSLGQAGGAEAFF	TGCGCCAGCAGCTTGGGGCAGGCGGGAGGGGCTGAAGCTTTCTTT
12	TRBJ2-2	NA	once	TRBV18	CAILVVAGELFF	TGTGCCATCCTTGTTGTAGCCGGGGAGCTGTTTTTT
16	TRBJ1-4	NA	NA	TRBV15	CATSRDQRATNEKLFF	TGTGCCACCAGCAGAGATCAACGAGCAACTAATGAAAAACTGTTTTTT
15	TRBJ2-7	TRBD1	NA	TRBV2	CASRLGVGGGYEQYF	TGTGCCAGCAGGCTCGGGGTAGGGGGCGGCTACGAGCAGTACTTC
15	TRBJ1-3	NA	few	TRBV7-8	CASSLVVSSGNTIYF	TGTGCCAGCAGCTTAGTGGTGAGCTCTGGAAACACCATATATTTT
17	TRBJ1-1	TRBD1	NA	TRBV28	CASSQSRQGVGNTEAFF	TGTGCCAGCAGCCAAAGCCGACAGGGTGTAGGGAACACTGAAGCTTTCTTT
14	TRBJ2-5	NA	NA	TRBV11-2	CASSLQVVQETQYF	TGTGCCAGCAGCTTGCAGGTGGTCCAAGAGACCCAGTACTTC
15	TRBJ2-1	NA	NA	TRBV7-9	CASSLGSSIDNEQFF	TGTGCCAGCAGCTTAGGTTCTAGTATAGACAATGAGCAGTTCTTC
16	TRBJ1-1	TRBD1	NA	TRBV6-5	CASSYTDRGGITEAFF	TGTGCCAGCAGTTACACCGACAGGGGAGGGATCACTGAAGCTTTCTTT
16	TRBJ1-5	NA	NA	TRBV21-1	CASRTGMEGSNQPQHF	TGTGCCAGCCGCACGGGTATGGAGGGTAGCAATCAGCCCCAGCATTTT
16	TRBJ1-6	NA	NA	TRBV5-1	CASSLTESSYNSPLHF	TGCGCCAGCAGCTTGACGGAGAGCTCCTATAATTCACCCCTCCACTTT
15	TRBJ2-7	TRBD1	NA	TRBV5-1	CASNLGQGNSYEQYF	TGCGCCAGCAACTTGGGACAGGGGAACTCCTACGAGCAGTACTTC
16	TRBJ2-5	TRBD2	few	TRBV11-3	CASSSRVGTSTETQYF	TGTGCCAGCAGCTCGAGAGTTGGGACTAGCACGGAGACCCAGTACTTC
16	TRBJ2-2	NA	NA	TRBV7-9	CASSLAGQINTGELFF	TGTGCCAGCAGCTTAGCGGGGCAGATAAACACCGGGGAGCTGTTTTTT
12	TRBJ2-5	NA	few	TRBV19	CASGEGGETQYF	TGTGCCAGTGGAGAGGGCGGAGAGACCCAGTACTTC
13	TRBJ2-5	NA	NA	TRBV7-9	CASSFGQLETQYF	TGTGCCAGCAGCTTCGGACAGTTAGAGACCCAGTACTTC
16	TRBJ1-2	NA	NA	TRBV30	CAWSTSGTENLYGYTF	TGTGCCTGGAGTACGTCCGGGACTGAAAATCTCTATGGCTACACCTTC
13	TRBJ2-3	NA	NA	TRBV28	CASSVTAKDTQYF	TGTGCCAGCAGTGTGACAGCGAAAGATACGCAGTATTTT
15	TRBJ2-1	NA	NA	TRBV7-9	CASNKARGSYNEQFF	TGTGCCAGCAACAAAGCAAGGGGGTCCTACAATGAGCAGTTCTTC
20	TRBJ1-5	TRBD1	once	TRBV6-2/TRBV6-3	CASSYWGRGQGTVGNQPQHF	TGTGCCAGCAGTTACTGGGGCCGAGGACAGGGAACCGTCGGCAATCAGCCCCAGCATTTT
15	TRBJ2-2	NA	once	TRBV5-4	CASRLDRTLTGELFF	TGTGCCAGCAGACTCGACAGAACCTTAACCGGGGAGCTGTTTTTT
18	TRBJ2-5	TRBD2	NA	TRBV5-1	CASSLGLVAGGDEETQYF	TGCGCCAGCAGCTTAGGCCTAGTTGCCGGGGGGGATGAAGAGACCCAGTACTTC
17	TRBJ2-6	TRBD1	NA	TRBV18	CASSRTGGFPGANVLTF	TGTGCCAGCTCACGGACAGGGGGATTTCCTGGGGCCAACGTCCTGACTTTC
16	TRBJ1-1	NA	NA	TRBV5-4	CASRPASTGMNTEAFF	TGTGCCAGCAGACCCGCCTCTACAGGGATGAACACTGAAGCTTTCTTT
14	TRBJ2-1	NA	NA	TRBV10-1	CASSSGLPKEEQFF	TGCGCCAGCAGCTCGGGACTGCCGAAGGAAGAGCAGTTCTTC
13	TRBJ1-2	NA	NA	TRBV6-2/TRBV6-3	CASSYEGSYGYTF	TGTGCCAGCAGTTACGAGGGCTCCTATGGCTACACCTTC
14	TRBJ2-5	NA	NA	TRBV10-3	CAISEMRSQETQYF	TGTGCCATCAGTGAAATGCGCTCCCAAGAGACCCAGTACTTC
16	TRBJ2-2	TRBD2	NA	TRBV6-5	CASSYSGGWNTGELFF	TGTGCCAGCAGTTATTCGGGGGGATGGAACACCGGGGAGCTGTTTTTT
15	TRBJ2-1	NA	NA	TRBV10-3	CAISERGSQEDEQFF	TGTGCCATCAGTGAGAGGGGATCGCAGGAAGATGAGCAGTTCTTC
17	TRBJ2-7	TRBD2	NA	TRBV14	CASSQELVAGANYEQYF	TGTGCCAGCAGCCAAGAACTGGTAGCGGGGGCGAACTACGAGCAGTACTTC
15	TRBJ1-4	NA	few	TRBV5-5	CASSPLDTSSEKLFF	TGTGCCAGCAGCCCGTTGGACACCTCTAGTGAAAAACTGTTTTTT
15	TRBJ2-7	TRBD1	NA	TRBV28	CASSSSGTGTYEQYF	TGTGCCAGCAGTTCCTCCGGGACAGGTACCTACGAGCAGTACTTC
13	TRBJ2-7	NA	once	TRBV6-5	CASRLTANYEQYF	TGTGCCAGCAGATTGACAGCGAACTACGAGCAGTACTTC
14	TRBJ1-6	NA	NA	TRBV18	CASSPRSRNSPLHF	TGTGCCAGCTCACCACGGAGCAGAAATTCACCCCTCCACTTT
14	TRBJ2-3	NA	NA	TRBV25-1	CASSRQISTDTQYF	TGTGCCAGCAGTCGACAGATTAGCACAGATACGCAGTATTTT
15	TRBJ2-3	NA	NA	TRBV27	CASSLQGASTDTQYF	TGTGCCAGCAGTCTACAGGGAGCTAGCACAGATACGCAGTATTTT
16	TRBJ2-2	NA	NA	TRBV13	CASSLRGASLTAELFF	TGTGCCAGCAGTCTCAGGGGGGCAAGTCTTACCGCGGAGCTGTTTTTT
15	TRBJ1-2	NA	NA	TRBV6-2/TRBV6-3	CASSYREPPNYGYTF	TGTGCCAGCAGTTACAGGGAGCCTCCTAACTATGGCTACACCTTC
16	TRBJ2-1	NA	NA	TRBV15	CATSRGDSGTYNEQFF	TGTGCCACCAGCAGAGGGGATAGCGGAACCTACAATGAGCAGTTCTTC
16	TRBJ2-7	TRBD1	NA	TRBV23-1	CASSPWSGQPCYEQYF	TGCGCCAGCAGTCCGTGGTCGGGACAGCCATGCTACGAGCAGTACTTC
14	TRBJ1-5	NA	NA	TRBV7-9	CASSQTGSNQPQHF	TGTGCCAGCAGCCAGACAGGCAGCAATCAGCCCCAGCATTTT
15	TRBJ2-5	TRBD2	once	TRBV28	CASSTHSGGTETQYF	TGTGCCAGCAGCACCCACAGCGGGGGTACGGAGACCCAGTACTTC
13	TRBJ2-2	NA	NA	TRBV29-1	CSVGNPNTGELFF	TGCAGCGTTGGTAATCCGAACACCGGGGAGCTGTTTTTT
19	TRBJ1-2	NA	NA	TRBV11-2	CASSLLLSPSQAANYGYTF	TGTGCCAGCAGCTTATTACTATCGCCGTCACAAGCAGCTAACTATGGCTACACCTTC
15	TRBJ1-4	NA	NA	TRBV5-1	CASSLDPGSNEKLFF	TGCGCCAGCAGCTTGGACCCGGGGTCTAATGAAAAACTGTTTTTT